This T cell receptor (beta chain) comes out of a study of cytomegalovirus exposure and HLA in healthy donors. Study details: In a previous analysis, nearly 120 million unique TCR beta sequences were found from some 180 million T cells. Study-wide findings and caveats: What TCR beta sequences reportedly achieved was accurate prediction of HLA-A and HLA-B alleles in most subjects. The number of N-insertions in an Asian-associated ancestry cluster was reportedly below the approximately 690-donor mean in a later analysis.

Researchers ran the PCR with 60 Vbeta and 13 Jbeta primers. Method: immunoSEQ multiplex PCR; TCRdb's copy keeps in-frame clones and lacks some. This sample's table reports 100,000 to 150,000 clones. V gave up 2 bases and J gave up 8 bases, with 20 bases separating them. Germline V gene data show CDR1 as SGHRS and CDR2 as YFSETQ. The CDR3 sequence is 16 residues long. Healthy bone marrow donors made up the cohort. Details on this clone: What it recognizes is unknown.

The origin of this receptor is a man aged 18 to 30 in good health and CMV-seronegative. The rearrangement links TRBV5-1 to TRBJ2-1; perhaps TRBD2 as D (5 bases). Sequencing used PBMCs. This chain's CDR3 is CASSFEPEGLSYEQFF. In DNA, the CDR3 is TGCGCCAGCAGCTTTGAGCCCGAGGGCCTAAGCTATGAGCAGTTCTTC.